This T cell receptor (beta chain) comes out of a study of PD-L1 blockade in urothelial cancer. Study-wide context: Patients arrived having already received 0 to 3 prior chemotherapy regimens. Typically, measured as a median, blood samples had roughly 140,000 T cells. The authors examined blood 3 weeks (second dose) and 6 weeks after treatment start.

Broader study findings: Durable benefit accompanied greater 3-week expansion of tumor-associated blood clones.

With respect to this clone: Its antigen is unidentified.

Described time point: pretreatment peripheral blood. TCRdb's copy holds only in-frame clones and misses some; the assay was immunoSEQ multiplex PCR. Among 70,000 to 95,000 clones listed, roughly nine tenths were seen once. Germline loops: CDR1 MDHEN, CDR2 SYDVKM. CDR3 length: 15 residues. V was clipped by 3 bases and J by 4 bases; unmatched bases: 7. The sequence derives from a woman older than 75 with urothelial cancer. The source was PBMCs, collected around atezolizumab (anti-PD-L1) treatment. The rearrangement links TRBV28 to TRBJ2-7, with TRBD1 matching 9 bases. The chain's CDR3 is CASSFLDRGGYEQYF. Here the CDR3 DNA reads TGTGCCAGCAGTTTCTTGGACAGGGGCGGTTACGAGCAGTACTTC.